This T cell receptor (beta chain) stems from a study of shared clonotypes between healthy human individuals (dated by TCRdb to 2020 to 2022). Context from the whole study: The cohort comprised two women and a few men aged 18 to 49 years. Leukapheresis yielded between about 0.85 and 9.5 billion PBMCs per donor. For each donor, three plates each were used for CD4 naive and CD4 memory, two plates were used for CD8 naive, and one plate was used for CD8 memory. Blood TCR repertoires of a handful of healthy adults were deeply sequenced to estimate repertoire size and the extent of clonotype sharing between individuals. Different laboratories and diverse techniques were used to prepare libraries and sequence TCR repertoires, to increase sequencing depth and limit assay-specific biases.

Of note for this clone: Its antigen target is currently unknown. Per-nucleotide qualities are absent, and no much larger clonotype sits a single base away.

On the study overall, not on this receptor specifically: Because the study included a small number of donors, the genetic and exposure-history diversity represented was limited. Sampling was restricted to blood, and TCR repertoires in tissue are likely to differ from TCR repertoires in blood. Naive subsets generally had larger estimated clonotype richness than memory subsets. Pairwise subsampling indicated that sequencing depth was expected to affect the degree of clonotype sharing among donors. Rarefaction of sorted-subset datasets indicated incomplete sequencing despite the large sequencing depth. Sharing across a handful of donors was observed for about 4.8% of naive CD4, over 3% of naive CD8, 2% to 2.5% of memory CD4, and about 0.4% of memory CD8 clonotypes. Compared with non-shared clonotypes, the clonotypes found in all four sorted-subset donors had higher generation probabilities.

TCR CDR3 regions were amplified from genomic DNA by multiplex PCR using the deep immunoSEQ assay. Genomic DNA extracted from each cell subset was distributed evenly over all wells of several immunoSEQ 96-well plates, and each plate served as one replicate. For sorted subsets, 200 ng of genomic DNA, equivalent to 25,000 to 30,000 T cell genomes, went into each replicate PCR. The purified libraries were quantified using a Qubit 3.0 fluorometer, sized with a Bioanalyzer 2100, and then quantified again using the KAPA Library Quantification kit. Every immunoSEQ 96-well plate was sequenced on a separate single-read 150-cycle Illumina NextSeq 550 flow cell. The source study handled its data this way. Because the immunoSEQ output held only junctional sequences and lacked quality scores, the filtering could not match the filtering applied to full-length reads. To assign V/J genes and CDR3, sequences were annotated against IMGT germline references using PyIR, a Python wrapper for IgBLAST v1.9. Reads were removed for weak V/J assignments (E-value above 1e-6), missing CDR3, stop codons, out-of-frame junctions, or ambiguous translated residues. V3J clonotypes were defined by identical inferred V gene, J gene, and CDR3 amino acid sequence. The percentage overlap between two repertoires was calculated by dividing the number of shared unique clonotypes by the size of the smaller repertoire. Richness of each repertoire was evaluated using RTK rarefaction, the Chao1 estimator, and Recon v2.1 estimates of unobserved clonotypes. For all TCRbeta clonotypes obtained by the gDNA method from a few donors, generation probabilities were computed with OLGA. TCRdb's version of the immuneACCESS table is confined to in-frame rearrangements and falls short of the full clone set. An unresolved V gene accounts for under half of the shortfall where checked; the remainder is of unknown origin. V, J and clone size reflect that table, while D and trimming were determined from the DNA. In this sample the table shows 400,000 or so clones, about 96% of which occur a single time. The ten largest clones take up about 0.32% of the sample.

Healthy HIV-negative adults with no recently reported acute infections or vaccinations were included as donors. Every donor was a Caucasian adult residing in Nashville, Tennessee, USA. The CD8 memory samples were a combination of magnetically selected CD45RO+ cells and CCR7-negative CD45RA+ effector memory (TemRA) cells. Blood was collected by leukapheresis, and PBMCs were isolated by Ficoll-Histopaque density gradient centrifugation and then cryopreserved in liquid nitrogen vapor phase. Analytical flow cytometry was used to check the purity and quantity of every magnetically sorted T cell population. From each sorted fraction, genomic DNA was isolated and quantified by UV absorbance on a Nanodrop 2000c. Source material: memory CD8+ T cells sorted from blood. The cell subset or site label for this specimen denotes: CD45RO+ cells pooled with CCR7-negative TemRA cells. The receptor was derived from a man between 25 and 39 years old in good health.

Read as DNA, the sequence is TGTGCCAGCAGCCATTCGAATGAGCAGTTCTTC. Translated, it reads CASSHSNEQFF. The chain was built from TRBV7-9 and TRBJ2-1; the D gene assignment is ambiguous. CDR1 and CDR2 are drawn from the germline V gene (reference sequence): SEHNR, FQNEAQ. Trimming takes 5 bases from V and 7 bases from J, and the germline ends sit 6 bases apart. The CDR3 runs 11 residues from the cysteine to the phenylalanine. Just CDR3 DNA is preserved here, 33 bases in frame from base 1.